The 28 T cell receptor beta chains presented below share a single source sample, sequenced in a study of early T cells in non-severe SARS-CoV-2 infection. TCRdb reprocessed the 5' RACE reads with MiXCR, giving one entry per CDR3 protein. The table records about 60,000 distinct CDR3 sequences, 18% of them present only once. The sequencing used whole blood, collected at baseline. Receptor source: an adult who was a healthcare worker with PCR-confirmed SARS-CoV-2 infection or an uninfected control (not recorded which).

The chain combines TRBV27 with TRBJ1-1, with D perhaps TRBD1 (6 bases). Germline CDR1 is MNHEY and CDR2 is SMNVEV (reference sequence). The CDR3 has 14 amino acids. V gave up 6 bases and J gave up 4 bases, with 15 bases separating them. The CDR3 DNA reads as TGTGCCAGCAGCTATACAGGGTCAAGCACTGAAGCTTTCTTT. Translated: CASSYTGSSTEAFF.

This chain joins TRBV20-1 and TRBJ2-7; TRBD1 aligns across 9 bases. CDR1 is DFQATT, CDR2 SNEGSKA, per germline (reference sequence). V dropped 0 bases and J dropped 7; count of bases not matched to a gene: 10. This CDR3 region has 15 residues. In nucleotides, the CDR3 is TGCAGTGCTAGAGATCTCGGACAGGGGCGTGGGGAGCAGTACTTC. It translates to CSARDLGQGRGEQYF.

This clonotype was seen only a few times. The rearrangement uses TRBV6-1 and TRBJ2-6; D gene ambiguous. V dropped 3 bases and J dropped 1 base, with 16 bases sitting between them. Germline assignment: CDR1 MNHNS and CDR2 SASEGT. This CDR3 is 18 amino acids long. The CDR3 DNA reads TGTGCCAGCAGTGATCGGGCACAAAGCGTATCTGGGGCCAACGTCCTGACTTTC. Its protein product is CASSDRAQSVSGANVLTF.

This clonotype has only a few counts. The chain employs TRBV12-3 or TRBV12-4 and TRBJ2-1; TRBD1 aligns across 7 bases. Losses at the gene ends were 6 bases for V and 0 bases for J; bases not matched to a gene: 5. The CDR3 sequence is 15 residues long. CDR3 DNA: TGTGCCAGCAGACCCCGACAGGGCTCCTACAATGAGCAGTTCTTC. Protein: CASRPRQGSYNEQFF.

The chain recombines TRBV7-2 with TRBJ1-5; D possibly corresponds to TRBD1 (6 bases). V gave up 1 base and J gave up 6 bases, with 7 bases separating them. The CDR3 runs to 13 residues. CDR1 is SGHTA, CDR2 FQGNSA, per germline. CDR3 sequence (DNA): TGTGCCAGCAGCTTAGGGGGGCCTCAGCCCCAGCATTTT. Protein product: CASSLGGPQPQHF.

This chain's CDR3 is CASSLGLGGYTDTQYF. The CDR3 DNA reads as TGCGCCAGCAGCTTGGGTCTGGGGGGATACACAGATACGCAGTATTTT. The genes are TRBV5-1 and TRBJ2-3, with D possibly being TRBD2 (6 bases). V lost 0 bases to trimming and J lost 2 bases, with 13 bases between them. This CDR3 has 16 amino acids. The germline gives CDR1 SGHRS, CDR2 YFSETQ.

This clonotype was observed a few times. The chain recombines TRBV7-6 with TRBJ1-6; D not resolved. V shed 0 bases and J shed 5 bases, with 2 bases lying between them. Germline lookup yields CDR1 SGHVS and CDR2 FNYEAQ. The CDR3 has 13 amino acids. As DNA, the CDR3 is TGTGCCAGCAGCTTAGCCCATAATTCACCCCTCCACTTT. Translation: CASSLAHNSPLHF.

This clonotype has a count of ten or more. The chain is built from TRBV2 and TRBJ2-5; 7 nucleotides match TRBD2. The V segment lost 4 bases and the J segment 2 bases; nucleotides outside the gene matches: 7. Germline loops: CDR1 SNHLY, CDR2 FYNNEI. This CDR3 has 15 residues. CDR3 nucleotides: TGTGCCAGCAGTGTGGTAGCGGGTAATCAAGAGACCCAGTACTTC. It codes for CASSVVAGNQETQYF.

CDR3 DNA sequence: TGCAGTGCTAGCGAGAGCAATCAGCCCCAGCATTTT. Its protein is CSASESNQPQHF. The J gene is TRBJ1-5, the V gene TRBV20-1; no clear D. The CDR3 has 12 amino acids. Trimming stripped 3 bases from V and 1 base from J, with 4 bases between. Germline V gene data show CDR1 as DFQATT and CDR2 as SNEGSKA (reference sequence).

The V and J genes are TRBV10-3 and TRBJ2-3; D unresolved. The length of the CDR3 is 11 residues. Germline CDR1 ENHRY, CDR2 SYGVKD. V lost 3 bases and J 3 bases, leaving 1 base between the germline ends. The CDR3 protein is CAISETDTQYF. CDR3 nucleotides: TGTGCCATCAGTGAAACAGATACGCAGTATTTT.

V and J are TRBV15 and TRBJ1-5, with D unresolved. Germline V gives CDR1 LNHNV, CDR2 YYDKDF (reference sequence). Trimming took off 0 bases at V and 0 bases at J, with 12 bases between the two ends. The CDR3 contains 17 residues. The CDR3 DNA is TGTGCCACCAGCAGAGAGTGGGCAGGTGATAGCAATCAGCCCCAGCATTTT. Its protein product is CATSREWAGDSNQPQHF.

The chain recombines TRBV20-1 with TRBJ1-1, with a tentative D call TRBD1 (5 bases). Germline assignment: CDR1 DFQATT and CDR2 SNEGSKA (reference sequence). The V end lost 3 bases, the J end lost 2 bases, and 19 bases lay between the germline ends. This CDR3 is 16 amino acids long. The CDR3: CSASFAGLGINTEAFF. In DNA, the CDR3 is TGCAGTGCTAGTTTTGCAGGGCTTGGGATAAACACTGAAGCTTTCTTT.

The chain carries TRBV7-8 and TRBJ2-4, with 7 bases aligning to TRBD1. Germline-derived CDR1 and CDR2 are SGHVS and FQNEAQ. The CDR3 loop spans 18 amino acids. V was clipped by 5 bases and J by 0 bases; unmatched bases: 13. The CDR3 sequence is CASSKDRVPTIAKNIQYF. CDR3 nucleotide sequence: TGTGCCAGCAGCAAAGACAGGGTCCCCACTATAGCCAAAAACATTCAGTACTTC.

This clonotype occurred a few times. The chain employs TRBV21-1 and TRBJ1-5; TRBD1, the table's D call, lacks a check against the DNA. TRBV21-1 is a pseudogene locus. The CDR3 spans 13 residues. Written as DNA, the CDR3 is TGTGCCAGCGCTACAGGGGCTAGGCAGCCCCAGCATTTT. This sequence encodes CASATGARQPQHF.

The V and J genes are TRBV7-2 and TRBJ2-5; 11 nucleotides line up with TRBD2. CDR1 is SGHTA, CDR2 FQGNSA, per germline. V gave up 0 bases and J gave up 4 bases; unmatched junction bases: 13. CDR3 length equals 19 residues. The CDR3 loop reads CASSLAILAGGRGRETQYF. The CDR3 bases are TGTGCCAGCAGCTTAGCGATTTTAGCGGGAGGGCGAGGAAGAGAGACCCAGTACTTC.

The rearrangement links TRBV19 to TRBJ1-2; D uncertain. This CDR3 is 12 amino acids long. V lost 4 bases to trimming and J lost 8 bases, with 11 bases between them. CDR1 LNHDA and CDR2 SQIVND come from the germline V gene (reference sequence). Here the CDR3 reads CASSTLGRGYTF. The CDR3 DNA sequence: TGTGCCAGTAGTACCCTCGGACGGGGCTACACCTTC.

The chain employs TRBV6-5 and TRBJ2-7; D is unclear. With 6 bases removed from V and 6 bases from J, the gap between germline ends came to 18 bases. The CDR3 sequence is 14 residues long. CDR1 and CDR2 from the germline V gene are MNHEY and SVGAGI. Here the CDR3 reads CASRRTFATLEQYF. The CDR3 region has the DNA TGTGCCAGCAGAAGGACCTTTGCTACCCTCGAGCAGTACTTC.

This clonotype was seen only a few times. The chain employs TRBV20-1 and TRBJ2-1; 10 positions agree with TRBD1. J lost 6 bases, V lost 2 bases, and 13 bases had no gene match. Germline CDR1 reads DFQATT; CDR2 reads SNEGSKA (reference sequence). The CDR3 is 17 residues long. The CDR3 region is CSARHTAGTGVSNEQFF. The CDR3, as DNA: TGCAGTGCTAGACATACCGCTGGGACAGGGGTGAGCAATGAGCAGTTCTTC.

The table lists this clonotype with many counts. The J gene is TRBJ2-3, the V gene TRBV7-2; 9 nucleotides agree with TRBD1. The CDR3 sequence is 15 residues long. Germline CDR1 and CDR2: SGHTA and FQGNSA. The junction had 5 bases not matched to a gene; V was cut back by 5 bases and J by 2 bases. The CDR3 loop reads CASSAGQGNTDTQYF. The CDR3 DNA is TGTGCCAGCAGCGCGGGACAGGGTAACACAGATACGCAGTATTTT.

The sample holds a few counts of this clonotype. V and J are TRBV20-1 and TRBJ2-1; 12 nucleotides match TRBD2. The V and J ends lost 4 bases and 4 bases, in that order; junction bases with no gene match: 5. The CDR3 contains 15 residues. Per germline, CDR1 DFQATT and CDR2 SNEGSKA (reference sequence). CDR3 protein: CSAIGGLAGYNEQFF. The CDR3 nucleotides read TGCAGTGCTATAGGGGGACTAGCGGGTTACAATGAGCAGTTCTTC.

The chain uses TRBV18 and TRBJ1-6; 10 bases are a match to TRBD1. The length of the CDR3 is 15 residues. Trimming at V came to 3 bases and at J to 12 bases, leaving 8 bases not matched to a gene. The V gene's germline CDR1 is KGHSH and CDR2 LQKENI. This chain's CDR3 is CASSPLDRGLLPLHF. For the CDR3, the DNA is TGTGCCAGCTCACCGTTAGACAGGGGGCTTTTACCCCTCCACTTT.

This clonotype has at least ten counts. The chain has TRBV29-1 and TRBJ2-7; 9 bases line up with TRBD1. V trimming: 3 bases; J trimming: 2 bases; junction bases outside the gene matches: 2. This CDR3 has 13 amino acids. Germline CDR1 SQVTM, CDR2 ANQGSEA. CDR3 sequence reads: CSVEGQGAYEQYF. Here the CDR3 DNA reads TGCAGCGTTGAGGGACAGGGTGCCTACGAGCAGTACTTC.

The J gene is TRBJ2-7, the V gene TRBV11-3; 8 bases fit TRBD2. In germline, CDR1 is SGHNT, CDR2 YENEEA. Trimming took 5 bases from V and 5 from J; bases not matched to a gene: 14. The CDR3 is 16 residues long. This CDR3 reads CASSLGRSGGQNEQYF. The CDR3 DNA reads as TGTGCCAGCAGCCTAGGCAGGAGCGGGGGCCAGAACGAGCAGTACTTC.

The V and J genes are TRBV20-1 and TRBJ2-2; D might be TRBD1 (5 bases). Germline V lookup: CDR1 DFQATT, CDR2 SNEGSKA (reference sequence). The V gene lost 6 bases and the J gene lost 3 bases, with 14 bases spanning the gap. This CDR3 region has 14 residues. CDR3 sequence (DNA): TGCAGTGCCAGGCGCAGGGTCGACACCGGGGAGCTGTTTTTT. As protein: CSARRRVDTGELFF.

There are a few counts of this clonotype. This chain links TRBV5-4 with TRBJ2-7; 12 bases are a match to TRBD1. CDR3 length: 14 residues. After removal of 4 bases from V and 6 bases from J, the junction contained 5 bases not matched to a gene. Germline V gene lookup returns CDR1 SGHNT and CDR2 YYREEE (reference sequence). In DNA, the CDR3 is TGTGCCAGCAGCAGGGACAGGGGGCTTGGCGAGCAGTACTTC. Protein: CASSRDRGLGEQYF. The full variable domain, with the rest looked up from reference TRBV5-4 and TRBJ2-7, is ETGVTQSPTHLIKTRGQQVTLRCSSQSGHNTVSWYQQALGQGPQFIFQYYREEENGRGNFPPRFSGLQFPNYSSELNVNALELDDSALYLCASSRDRGLGEQYFGPGTRLTVT.

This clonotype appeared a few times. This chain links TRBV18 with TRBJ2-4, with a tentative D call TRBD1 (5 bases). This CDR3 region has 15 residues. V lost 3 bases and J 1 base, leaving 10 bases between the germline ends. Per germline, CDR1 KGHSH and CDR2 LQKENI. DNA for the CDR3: TGTGCCAGCTCACCGGACAACACGGCCAAAAACATTCAGTACTTC. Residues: CASSPDNTAKNIQYF.

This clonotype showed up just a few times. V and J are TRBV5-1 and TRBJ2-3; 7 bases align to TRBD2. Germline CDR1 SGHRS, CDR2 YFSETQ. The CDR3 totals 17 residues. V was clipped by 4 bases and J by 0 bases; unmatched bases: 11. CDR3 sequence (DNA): TGCGCCAGCAGCCCCTCCAGTGGTAGCGGGAGCACAGATACGCAGTATTTT. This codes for CASSPSSGSGSTDTQYF.

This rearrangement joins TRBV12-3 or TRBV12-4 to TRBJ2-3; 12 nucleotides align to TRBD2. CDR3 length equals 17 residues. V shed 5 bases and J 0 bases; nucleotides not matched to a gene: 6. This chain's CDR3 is CASSLGLAGTSTDTQYF. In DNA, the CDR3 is TGTGCCAGCAGTCTCGGACTAGCGGGGACTAGCACAGATACGCAGTATTTT.